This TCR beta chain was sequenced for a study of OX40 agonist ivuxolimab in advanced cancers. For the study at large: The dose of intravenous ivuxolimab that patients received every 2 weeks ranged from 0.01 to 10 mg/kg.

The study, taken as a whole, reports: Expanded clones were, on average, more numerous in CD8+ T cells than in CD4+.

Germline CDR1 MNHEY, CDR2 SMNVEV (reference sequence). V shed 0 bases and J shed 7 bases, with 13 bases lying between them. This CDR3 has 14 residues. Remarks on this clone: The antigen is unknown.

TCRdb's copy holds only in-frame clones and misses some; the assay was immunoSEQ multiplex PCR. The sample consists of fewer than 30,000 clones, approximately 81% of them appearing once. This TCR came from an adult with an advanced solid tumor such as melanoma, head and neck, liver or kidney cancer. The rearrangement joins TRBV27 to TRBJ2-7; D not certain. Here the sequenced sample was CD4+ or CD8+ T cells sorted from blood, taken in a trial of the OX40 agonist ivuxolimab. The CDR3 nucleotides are TGTGCCAGCAGTTTATCTATGGCCTCCAGGGAGCAGTACTTC. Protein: CASSLSMASREQYF.